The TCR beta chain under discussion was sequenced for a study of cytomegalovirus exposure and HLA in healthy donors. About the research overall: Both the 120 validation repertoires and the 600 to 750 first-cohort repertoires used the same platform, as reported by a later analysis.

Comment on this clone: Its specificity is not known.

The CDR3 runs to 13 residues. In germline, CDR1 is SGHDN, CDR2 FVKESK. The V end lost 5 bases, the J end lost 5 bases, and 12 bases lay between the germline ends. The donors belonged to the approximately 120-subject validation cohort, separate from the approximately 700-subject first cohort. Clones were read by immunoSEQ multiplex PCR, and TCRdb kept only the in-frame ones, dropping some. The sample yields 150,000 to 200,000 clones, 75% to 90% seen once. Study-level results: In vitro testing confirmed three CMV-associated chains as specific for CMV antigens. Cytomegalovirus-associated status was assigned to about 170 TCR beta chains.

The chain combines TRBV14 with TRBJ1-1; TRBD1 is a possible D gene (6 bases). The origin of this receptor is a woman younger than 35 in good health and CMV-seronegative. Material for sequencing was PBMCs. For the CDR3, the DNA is TGTGCCAGCAGCTTCGTAGGGGGAACTGAAGCTTTCTTT. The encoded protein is CASSFVGGTEAFF.